Listed below are T cell receptor beta chains from one sample, sequenced in a study of control samples from healthy donors and cancer patients. Only in-frame clones appear in the TCRdb table, and some are missing; sequencing was by immunoSEQ multiplex PCR. The sample carries tens of thousands of clones, approximately 70% recorded once. Sequencing used formalin-fixed, paraffin-embedded tissue. These receptors all stem from a male donor with melanoma. CDR3s include the opening cysteine and the closing phenylalanine or tryptophan. D genes are given only for firm matches. Clone size appears in some rows only: once, few, many, or a class for an expanded clone.

cdr3_aa	cdr3_nt	v_call	d_call	clone_size	j_call
CASSEALETQYF	TGTGCCAGCAGTGAAGCGCTGGAGACCCAGTACTTC	TRBV2	NA	NA	TRBJ2-5
CASSEPGYSNQPQHF	TGTGCCAGCAGTGAACCCGGCTATAGCAATCAGCCCCAGCATTTT	TRBV25-1	NA	NA	TRBJ1-5
CASSRSTNGGEQYF	TGCGCCAGCAGCCGATCCACGAACGGGGGCGAGCAGTACTTC	TRBV4-1	NA	NA	TRBJ2-7
CASPGGSNEQYF	TGTGCCAGCCCGGGCGGGAGTAACGAGCAGTACTTC	TRBV6-5	TRBD2	NA	TRBJ2-7
CASSLVAGNYGYTF	TGTGCCAGTAGTCTCGTCGCAGGGAACTATGGCTACACCTTC	TRBV19	NA	many	TRBJ1-2
CASSLGQGARMKTQYF	TGTGCCAGCAGTTTAGGGCAGGGGGCCAGGATGAAGACCCAGTACTTC	TRBV27	TRBD1	once	TRBJ2-5
CASSLLSSNQPQHF	TGTGCCAGCAGTTTATTGTCTTCCAATCAGCCCCAGCATTTT	TRBV27	NA	medium-sized	TRBJ1-5
CASSPAAANTGELFF	TGTGCCAGCAGCCCGGCCGCAGCGAACACCGGGGAGCTGTTTTTT	TRBV5-5	NA	NA	TRBJ2-2
CASSRQGSTDTQYF	TGTGCCAGCAGTCGACAGGGGAGCACAGATACGCAGTATTTT	TRBV25-1	TRBD1	NA	TRBJ2-3
CASSHLTGMNTGELFF	TGTGCCAGCAGCCATCTGACAGGGATGAACACCGGGGAGCTGTTTTTT	TRBV14	TRBD1	NA	TRBJ2-2
CASSPLTSGNTIYF	TGTGCCAGCAGTCCGCTAACCTCTGGAAACACCATATATTTT	TRBV2	NA	NA	TRBJ1-3
CASRPRTGTYGYTF	TGTGCCAGCAGACCCAGGACGGGAACCTATGGCTACACCTTC	TRBV6-5	NA	NA	TRBJ1-2
CASSIDAPTSTNTGELFF	TGTGCCAGTAGTATAGACGCCCCGACTAGCACGAACACCGGGGAGCTGTTTTTT	TRBV19	TRBD2	NA	TRBJ2-2
CASSQEIETLAGGQFF	TGCGCCAGCAGCCAAGAGATTGAGACTCTAGCCGGGGGGCAGTTCTTC	TRBV4-1	NA	NA	TRBJ2-1
CASSWAGGPGELFF	TGTGCCAGCAGCTGGGCGGGAGGCCCCGGGGAGCTGTTTTTT	TRBV7-2	TRBD2	once	TRBJ2-2
CSVSRVWREGADTQYF	TGCAGCGTTTCACGGGTTTGGCGGGAGGGGGCAGATACGCAGTATTTT	TRBV29-1	TRBD2	few	TRBJ2-3
CASSARDLSASSYNEQFF	TGTGCCAGCAGCGCCCGGGACCTTAGCGCAAGCTCCTACAATGAGCAGTTCTTC	TRBV7-9	NA	many	TRBJ2-1
CASKSVGTSSSEQYF	TGTGCCAGCAAGAGCGTGGGGACTAGCTCTTCCGAGCAGTACTTC	TRBV21-1	NA	NA	TRBJ2-7
CASSLGGGGDYGYTF	TGTGCCAGCAGCTTGGGGGGTGGAGGAGACTATGGCTACACCTTC	TRBV5-4	NA	NA	TRBJ1-2
CASSLAGELFF	TGTGCCAGCAGCTTAGCCGGGGAGCTGTTTTTT	TRBV11-2	NA	NA	TRBJ2-2
CASSTRHTEAFF	TGTGCCAGCAGTACCCGCCACACTGAAGCTTTCTTT	TRBV28	NA	NA	TRBJ1-1
CATSRDIRWLYNYGYTF	TGTGCCACCAGCAGAGATATCCGGTGGCTTTATAACTATGGCTACACCTTC	TRBV15	NA	NA	TRBJ1-2
CASSLNAARYGYTF	TGTGCCAGCAGTTTAAACGCCGCTCGCTATGGCTACACCTTC	TRBV27	NA	NA	TRBJ1-2
CASSLGSAGGDTQYF	TGTGCCAGCAGCCTCGGCTCGGCTGGTGGAGATACGCAGTATTTT	TRBV7-9	NA	NA	TRBJ2-3
CASSLDGGANTGELFF	TGCGCCAGCAGCTTGGATGGGGGGGCGAACACCGGGGAGCTGTTTTTT	TRBV5-1	TRBD2	few	TRBJ2-2
CASSPRFGSGIQYEQYF	TGTGCCAGCTCACCCCGCTTCGGGAGCGGAATCCAATACGAGCAGTACTTC	TRBV18	NA	NA	TRBJ2-7
CASSLTDYGYTF	TGTGCCAGCAGTTTAACCGACTATGGCTACACCTTC	TRBV28	NA	once	TRBJ1-2
CASSSGEDYGEQFF	TGTGCCAGCAGCTCAGGGGAAGACTACGGTGAGCAGTTCTTC	TRBV7-2	NA	NA	TRBJ2-1
CASSSSGAYGDTQYF	TGTGCCAGCAGTTCTAGCGGGGCCTATGGGGATACGCAGTATTTT	TRBV6-5	TRBD2	NA	TRBJ2-3
CATSRRGPHEQYF	TGTGCCACCAGCAGGAGGGGGCCCCACGAGCAGTACTTC	TRBV15	TRBD1	NA	TRBJ2-7
CATPPREQYF	TGCGCTACCCCCCCCCGCGAGCAGTACTTC	TRBV10-1	NA	NA	TRBJ2-7
CASKERESYEQYF	TGTGCCAGCAAGGAGCGGGAGTCCTACGAGCAGTACTTC	TRBV6-6	TRBD2	NA	TRBJ2-7
CASSEAVGVTYEQYF	TGTGCCAGCAGTGAAGCAGTGGGGGTAACCTACGAGCAGTACTTC	TRBV2	NA	NA	TRBJ2-7
CSVQGATTEAFF	TGCAGCGTTCAGGGGGCTACCACTGAAGCTTTCTTT	TRBV29-1	TRBD1	NA	TRBJ1-1
CASRTGTGVDLGTEAFF	TGTGCCAGCAGAACTGGGACAGGGGTTGATTTGGGGACTGAAGCTTTCTTT	TRBV7-4	TRBD1	NA	TRBJ1-1
CASSDYGNYEQYF	TGTGCCAGCAGTGACTACGGTAACTACGAGCAGTACTTC	TRBV2	NA	NA	TRBJ2-7
CASSQRGAGDYQPQHF	TGCGCCAGCAGCCAACGAGGGGCAGGCGATTATCAGCCCCAGCATTTT	TRBV4-1	NA	NA	TRBJ1-5
CASRGLTEAFF	TGTGCCAGCAGGGGGCTCACTGAAGCTTTCTTT	TRBV28	NA	NA	TRBJ1-1
CASSLTPLEAKNIQYF	TGTGCCAGCAGCTTGACCCCCCTCGAGGCCAAAAACATTCAGTACTTC	TRBV7-2	NA	NA	TRBJ2-4
CASSDGRDTQYF	TGTGCCAGCAGTGACGGGAGAGATACGCAGTATTTT	TRBV2	NA	NA	TRBJ2-3
CASSRTENNEQFF	TGTGCCAGCAGCAGGACAGAGAACAATGAGCAGTTCTTC	TRBV7-9	NA	once	TRBJ2-1
CAQGGLAGVPDTQYF	TGTGCTCAGGGGGGACTAGCGGGAGTTCCAGATACGCAGTATTTT	TRBV28	TRBD2	NA	TRBJ2-3
CASSENGGNYEQYF	TGTGCCAGCAGTGAAAACGGGGGCAACTACGAGCAGTACTTC	TRBV2	NA	NA	TRBJ2-7
CASSTSTAQYF	TGTGCCAGCAGCACTAGTACTGCGCAGTACTTC	TRBV11-1	NA	NA	TRBJ2-7
CASRAVGMGGELFF	TGTGCCAGCAGAGCAGTGGGTATGGGCGGGGAGCTGTTTTTT	TRBV6-5	NA	once	TRBJ2-2
CASNSLATNEKLFF	TGTGCCAGTAACTCCCTCGCAACTAATGAAAAACTGTTTTTT	TRBV19	NA	NA	TRBJ1-4
CASSLGAGGGGYTF	TGTGCCAGCAGTTTAGGGGCAGGGGGAGGTGGCTACACCTTC	TRBV28	TRBD1	NA	TRBJ1-2
CASSDSGVEQYF	TGTGCCAGCAGTGACTCAGGGGTCGAGCAGTACTTC	TRBV6-5	NA	NA	TRBJ2-7
CASSVRGTGTSPGELFF	TGTGCCAGCAGCGTAAGAGGCACCGGGACATCCCCCGGGGAACTGTTTTTT	TRBV7-2	NA	NA	TRBJ2-2
CASTGLAERPYEQYF	TGTGCCAGCACTGGCCTAGCGGAAAGACCCTACGAGCAGTACTTC	TRBV28	TRBD2	NA	TRBJ2-7
CASSPAGQVYEQYF	TGTGCCAGCTCACCCGCGGGACAGGTGTACGAGCAGTACTTC	TRBV18	TRBD1	NA	TRBJ2-7